What follows are 11 T cell receptor beta chains derived from one specimen sequenced in a study of cytomegalovirus exposure and HLA in healthy donors. A multiplex PCR was run with 60 Vbeta primers and 13 Jbeta primers. Clones were sequenced by immunoSEQ multiplex PCR, and TCRdb holds only the in-frame ones, with some missing. The table has 15,000 to 20,000 clones, more than 60% seen once. Sequencing used PBMCs. All receptors derive from a man between 18 and 29 years old in good health and CMV-seronegative.

This clone was seen only a few times. The rearrangement uses TRBV7-9 and TRBJ2-7, with a possible D match to TRBD2 (6 bases). Deletions cut 6 bases from V and 0 bases from J, with 15 bases between. The CDR3 is 15 amino acids. CDR1 and CDR2 from the germline V gene are SEHNR and FQNEAQ (reference sequence). CDR3 sequence: CASSGRGWSSYEQYF. DNA of the CDR3: TGTGCCAGCAGTGGGCGGGGCTGGAGCTCCTACGAGCAGTACTTC.

This clone was recorded only once. The CDR3: CASSLSSISSYTF. As DNA, the CDR3 is TGTGCCAGCAGCTTGTCGTCCATCTCTAGCTACACCTTC. V gene TRBV5-6 combines with J gene TRBJ1-2; D is unresolved. The CDR3 consists of 13 residues. Trimming cost V 1 base and J 9 bases, with 13 bases left between them. The germline CDR1 and CDR2 sequences are SGHDT and YYEEEE.

The count of this clone is one. The genes are TRBV15 and TRBJ2-5, with 11 bases matching TRBD2. V lost 11 bases and J lost 7; bases outside the gene matches: 9. CDR3 length: 13 amino acids. Germline CDR1 is LNHNV and CDR2 is YYDKDF (reference sequence). The CDR3 DNA is TGTGCCGCCTTCGATAGCGGGAGGGGGACCCAGTACTTC. As protein: CAAFDSGRGTQYF. Full variable domain (outside the CDR3, taken from reference TRBV15 and TRBJ2-5): DAMVIQNPRYQVTQFGKPVTLSCSQTLNHNVMYWYQQKSSQAPKLLFHYYDKDFNNEADTPDNFQSRRPNTSFCFLDIRSPGLGDTAMYLCAAFDSGRGTQYFGPGTRLLVL.

The V and J genes are TRBV30 and TRBJ1-5, with 7 bases fitting TRBD1. The CDR3 has 14 amino acids. The V segment lost 2 bases and the J segment 3 bases; nucleotides outside the gene matches: 4. The germline CDR1 and CDR2 sequences are GTSNPN and SVGIG (reference sequence). The CDR3: CAWSPGGNNQPQHF. The CDR3 DNA reads as TGTGCCTGGAGTCCAGGGGGAAACAATCAGCCCCAGCATTTT.

The chain carries TRBV5-1 and TRBJ2-2; D is possibly TRBD1 (6 bases). There are 16 residues in the CDR3. Trimming shortened V by 4 bases and J by 5 bases, and 18 bases separated the two germline ends. Germline V gene lookup returns CDR1 SGHRS and CDR2 YFSETQ. The CDR3 sequence: CASSHTAGAVTGELFF. The DNA of the CDR3 is TGCGCCAGCAGCCACACGGCAGGGGCGGTAACCGGGGAGCTGTTTTTT.

The rearrangement uses TRBV10-3 and TRBJ1-2, with 9 positions matching TRBD1. V was clipped by 4 bases and J by 5 bases; unmatched bases: 2. The germline V gene has CDR1 ENHRY and CDR2 SYGVKD. This CDR3 has 13 residues. DNA for the CDR3: TGTGCCATCAGTGCCGGGACAGGGTATGGCTACACCTTC. Residues: CAISAGTGYGYTF.

The chain recombines TRBV5-6 with TRBJ2-1, with a possible D match to TRBD1 (6 bases). The CDR3 length is 13 residues. Deletions cut 4 bases from V and 8 bases from J, with 13 bases between. Looked up from germline, CDR1 is SGHDT and CDR2 is YYEEEE. In DNA, the CDR3 is TGTGCCAGCAGCGCTATACAGGGACATGAGCAGTTCTTC. Protein product: CASSAIQGHEQFF.

The chain links TRBV28 to TRBJ1-1, with D possibly matching TRBD1 (6 bases). Trimming removed 2 bases at V and 5 bases at J, with 12 bases between. Germline loops: CDR1 MDHEN, CDR2 SYDVKM. The CDR3 length is 14 residues. The CDR3 nucleotides are TGTGCCAGCAGTTTACAGGGGAGTGGGACTGAAGCTTTCTTT. As protein: CASSLQGSGTEAFF. Full variable domain (rest looked up from reference TRBV28 and TRBJ1-1): DVKVTQSSRYLVKRTGEKVFLECVQDMDHENMFWYRQDPGLGLRLIYFSYDVKMKEKGDIPEGYSVSREKKERFSLILESASTNQTSMYLCASSLQGSGTEAFFGQGTRLTVV.

The gene calls are TRBV13 and TRBJ2-7, with TRBD1 identical over 8 bases. The CDR3 loop spans 14 amino acids. Germline CDR1 and CDR2: PRHDT and FYEKMQ (reference sequence). Trimming removed 3 bases from V and 1 base from J; junction bases left unmatched: 2. CDR3 sequence (DNA): TGTGCCAGCAGCTTTCGGACAGGGTCCTACGAGCAGTACTTC. Its protein is CASSFRTGSYEQYF.

The chain uses TRBV7-9 and TRBJ1-6, with no clear D. Germline CDR1 is SEHNR and CDR2 is FQNEAQ (reference sequence). Trimming took off 3 bases at V and 8 bases at J, with 11 bases between the two ends. The CDR3 has 14 residues. The CDR3 protein is CASSLGSTYSPLHF. The CDR3 DNA follows: TGTGCCAGCAGCTTGGGCAGTACATATTCACCCCTCCACTTT. Based on the CDR3 plus reference TRBV7-9 and TRBJ1-6, the full variable domain is DTGVSQNPRHKITKRGQNVTFRCDPISEHNRLYWYRQTLGQGPEFLTYFQNEAQLEKSRLLSDRFSAERPKGSFSTLEIQRTEQGDSAMYLCASSLGSTYSPLHFGNGTRLTVT.

The rearrangement links TRBV9 to TRBJ2-1; possible D gene TRBD2, 7 bases. The CDR3 has 15 amino acids. CDR1 SGDLS and CDR2 YYNGEE come from the germline V gene. With 0 bases removed from V and 8 bases from J, the gap between germline ends came to 15 bases. The DNA of the CDR3 is TGTGCCAGCAGCGTAGTGCGGGGGCTCAGTGATGAGCAGTTCTTC. It codes for CASSVVRGLSDEQFF.